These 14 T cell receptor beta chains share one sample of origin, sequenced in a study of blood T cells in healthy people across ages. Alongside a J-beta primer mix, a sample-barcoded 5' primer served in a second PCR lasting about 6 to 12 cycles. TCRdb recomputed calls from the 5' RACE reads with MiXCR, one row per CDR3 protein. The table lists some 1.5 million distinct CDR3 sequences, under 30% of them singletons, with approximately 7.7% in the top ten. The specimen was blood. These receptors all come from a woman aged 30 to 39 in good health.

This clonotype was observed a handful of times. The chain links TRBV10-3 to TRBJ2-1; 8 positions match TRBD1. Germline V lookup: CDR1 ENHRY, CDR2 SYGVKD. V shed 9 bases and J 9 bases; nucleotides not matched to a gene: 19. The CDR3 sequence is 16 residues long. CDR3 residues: CAIRSTLQGVFGEQFF. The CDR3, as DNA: TGTGCCATTCGATCCACCCTACAGGGGGTTTTTGGTGAGCAGTTCTTC.

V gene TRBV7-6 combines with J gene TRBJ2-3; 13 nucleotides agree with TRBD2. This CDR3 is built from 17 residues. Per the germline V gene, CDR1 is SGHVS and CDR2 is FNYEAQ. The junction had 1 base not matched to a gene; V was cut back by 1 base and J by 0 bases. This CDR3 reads CASSLVLAGGSTDTQYF. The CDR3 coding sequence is TGTGCCAGCAGCTTAGTACTAGCGGGGGGGAGCACAGATACGCAGTATTTT.

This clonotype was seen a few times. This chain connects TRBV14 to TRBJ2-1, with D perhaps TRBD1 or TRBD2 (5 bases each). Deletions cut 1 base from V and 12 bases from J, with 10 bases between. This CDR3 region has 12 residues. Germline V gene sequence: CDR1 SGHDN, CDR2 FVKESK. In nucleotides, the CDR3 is TGTGCCAGCAGCCAAGGAGGGGAGTGGCAGTTCTTC. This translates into CASSQGGEWQFF. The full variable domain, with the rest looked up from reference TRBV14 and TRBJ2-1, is EAGVTQFPSHSVIEKGQTVTLRCDPISGHDNLYWYRRVMGKEIKFLLHFVKESKQDESGMPNNRFLAERTGGTYSTLKVQPAELEDSGVYFCASSQGGEWQFFGPGTRLTVL.

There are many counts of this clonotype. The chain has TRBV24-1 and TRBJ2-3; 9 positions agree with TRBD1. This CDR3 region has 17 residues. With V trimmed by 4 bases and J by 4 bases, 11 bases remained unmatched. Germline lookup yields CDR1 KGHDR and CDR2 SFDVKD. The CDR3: CATSEVPGQGAPDTQYF. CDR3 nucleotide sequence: TGTGCCACCAGTGAAGTACCGGGACAGGGCGCCCCAGATACGCAGTATTTT.

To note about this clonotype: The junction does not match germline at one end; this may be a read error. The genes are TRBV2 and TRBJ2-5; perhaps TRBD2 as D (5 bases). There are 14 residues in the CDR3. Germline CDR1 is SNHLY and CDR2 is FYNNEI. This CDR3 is CAGSEERSTKTQYF. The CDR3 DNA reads TGTGCCGGCAGTGAAGAGCGGTCGACCAAGACCCAGTACTTC.

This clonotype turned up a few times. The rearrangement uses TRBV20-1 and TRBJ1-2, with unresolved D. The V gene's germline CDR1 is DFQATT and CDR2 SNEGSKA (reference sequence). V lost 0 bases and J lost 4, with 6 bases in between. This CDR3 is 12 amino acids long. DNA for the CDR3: TGCAGTGCTAGAGATGGACGCTATGGCTACACCTTC. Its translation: CSARDGRYGYTF.

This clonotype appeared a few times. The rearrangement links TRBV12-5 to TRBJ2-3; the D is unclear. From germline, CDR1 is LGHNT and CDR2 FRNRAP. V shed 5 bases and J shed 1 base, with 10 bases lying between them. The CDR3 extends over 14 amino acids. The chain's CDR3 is CASGPPWGTDTQYF. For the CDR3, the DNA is TGTGCTAGTGGTCCACCCTGGGGCACAGATACGCAGTATTTT.

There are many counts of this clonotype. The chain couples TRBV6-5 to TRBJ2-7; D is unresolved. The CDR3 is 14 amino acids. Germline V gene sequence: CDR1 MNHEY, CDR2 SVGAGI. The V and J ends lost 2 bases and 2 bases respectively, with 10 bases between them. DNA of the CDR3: TGTGCCAGCAGTTACAGGCAACGGGCCTACGAGCAGTACTTC. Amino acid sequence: CASSYRQRAYEQYF.

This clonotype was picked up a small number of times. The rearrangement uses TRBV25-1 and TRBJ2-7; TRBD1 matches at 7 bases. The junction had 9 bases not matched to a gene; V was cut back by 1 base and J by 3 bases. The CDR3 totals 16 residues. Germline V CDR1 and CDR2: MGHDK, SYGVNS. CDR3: CASSESGRGIGYEQYF. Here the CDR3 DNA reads TGTGCCAGCAGTGAATCGGGCAGGGGGATAGGCTACGAGCAGTACTTC.

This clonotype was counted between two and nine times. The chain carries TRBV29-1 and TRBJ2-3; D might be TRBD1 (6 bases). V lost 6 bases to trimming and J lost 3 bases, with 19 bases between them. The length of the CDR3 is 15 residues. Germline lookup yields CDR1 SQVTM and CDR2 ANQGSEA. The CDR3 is CSVTTRGVGTDTQYF. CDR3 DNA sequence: TGCAGCGTCACAACCAGGGGCGTTGGGACAGATACGCAGTATTTT.

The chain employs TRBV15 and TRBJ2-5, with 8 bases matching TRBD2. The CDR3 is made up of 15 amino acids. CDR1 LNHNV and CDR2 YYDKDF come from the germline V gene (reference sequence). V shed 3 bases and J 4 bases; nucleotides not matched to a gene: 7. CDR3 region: CATSSPSGGRETQYF. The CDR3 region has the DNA TGTGCCACCAGCAGCCCCTCGGGAGGGCGAGAGACCCAGTACTTC.

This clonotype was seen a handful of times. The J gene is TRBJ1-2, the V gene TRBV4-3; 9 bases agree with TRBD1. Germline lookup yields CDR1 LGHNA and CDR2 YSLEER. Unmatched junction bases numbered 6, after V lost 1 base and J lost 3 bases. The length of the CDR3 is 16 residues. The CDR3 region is CASSQGQGENHYGYTF. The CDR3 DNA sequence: TGCGCCAGCAGCCAAGGACAGGGGGAAAATCACTATGGCTACACCTTC.

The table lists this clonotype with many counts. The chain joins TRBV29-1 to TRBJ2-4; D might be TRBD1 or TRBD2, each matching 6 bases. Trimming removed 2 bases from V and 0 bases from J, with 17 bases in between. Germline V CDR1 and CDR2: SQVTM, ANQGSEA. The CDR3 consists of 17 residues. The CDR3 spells CSVESWGASRAKNIQYF. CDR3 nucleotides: TGCAGCGTTGAATCGTGGGGGGCGAGTCGAGCCAAAAACATTCAGTACTTC.

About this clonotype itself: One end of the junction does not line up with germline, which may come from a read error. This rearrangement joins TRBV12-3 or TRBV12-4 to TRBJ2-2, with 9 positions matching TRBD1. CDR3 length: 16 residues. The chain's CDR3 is CASSFYDRGATGEPFF. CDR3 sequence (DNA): TGTGCCAGCAGTTTTTACGACAGGGGGGCAACCGGGGAGCCGTTTTTT.